The present entry profiles one T cell receptor beta chain with its context. As yet, its antigen is unknown. PCR involved 60 Vbeta and 13 Jbeta primers. Clones were sequenced by immunoSEQ multiplex PCR, and TCRdb holds only the in-frame ones, with some missing. Counted here are tens of thousands of clones, approximately 84% occurring once; the ten biggest clones make up around 5.6%. The sample comes from a study of cytomegalovirus exposure and HLA in healthy donors. General study findings and limits: Among immune exposure information, only CMV serostatus was available.

Sequenced material: PBMCs. The clonotype was recovered from a woman under 30 in good health and CMV-seropositive.

The CDR3 protein is CASSTGTEKPQHF. DNA of the CDR3: TGTGCCAGCTCGACCGGGACAGAGAAGCCCCAGCATTTT. The chain links TRBV18 to TRBJ1-5, with 7 bases lining up with TRBD1. CDR3 length: 13 residues. CDR1 is KGHSH and CDR2 is LQKENI in the germline V gene. J lost 8 bases, V lost 6 bases, and 7 bases had no gene match. Full variable domain (remainder filled in from reference TRBV18 and TRBJ1-5): NAGVMQNPRHLVRRRGQEARLRCSPMKGHSHVYWYRQLPEEGLKFMVYLQKENIIDESGMPKERFSAEFPKEGPSILRIQQVVRGDSAAYFCASSTGTEKPQHFGDGTRLSIL.